This is a list of T cell receptor beta chains from one sample in a study of blood T cell repertoires in COVID-19. The table came from immunoSEQ multiplex PCR; TCRdb's copy has only in-frame clones and leaves some out. Here the sample spans approximately 99,000 clones, 70% to 80% being singletons. Sequenced material: peripheral blood. Every receptor here comes from a woman older than 75 with active or convalescent COVID-19. Each CDR3 is given with its conserved first and last residue. D genes are given only for firm matches. Size is omitted from some rows. Given values are once, few, many or a class for expanded clones.

.	TRBV6-2/TRBV6-3	.	TRBJ1-1	TGTGCCAGCAGTTACGGGTGGCGGGACGGGAGGAACACTGAAGCTTTCTTT	CASSYGWRDGRNTEAFF
.	TRBV6-2/TRBV6-3	TRBD2	TRBJ2-5	TGTGCCAGCAGTTACGGGGGGGGCCAAGAGACCCAGTACTTC	CASSYGGGQETQYF
.	TRBV6-2/TRBV6-3	.	TRBJ2-7	TGTGCCAGCAGTTACGCCTGGGGGCTGAGCTCCTACGAGCAGTACTTC	CASSYAWGLSSYEQYF
.	TRBV7-6	.	TRBJ2-7	TGTGCCAGCAGCAAAACAAGAACCTACGAGCAGTACTTC	CASSKTRTYEQYF
once	TRBV2	TRBD1	TRBJ1-5	TGTGCCAGCAGTCTCGACAACCGGACAGGGCTCAATCAGCCCCAGCATTTT	CASSLDNRTGLNQPQHF
.	TRBV6-5	.	TRBJ1-4	TGTGCCAGCAGTTACGGGCCCGCAACTAATGAAAAACTGTTTTTT	CASSYGPATNEKLFF
.	TRBV9	.	TRBJ2-7	TGTGCCAGCAGCCCTTTTGACAGCGCCTACGAGCAGTACTTC	CASSPFDSAYEQYF
few	TRBV27	.	TRBJ1-1	TGTGCCAGCAGTCCCTTGGGCGCGCCGAACACTGAAGCTTTCTTT	CASSPLGAPNTEAFF
few	TRBV2	.	TRBJ1-4	TGTGCCAGCAGTGAACAGACATTGGGTGGTGAAAAACTGTTTTTT	CASSEQTLGGEKLFF
once	TRBV4-3	TRBD1	TRBJ1-5	TGCGCCAGCAGCCAATCCACAGGGGATAGCAATCAGCCCCAGCATTTT	CASSQSTGDSNQPQHF
once	TRBV9	.	TRBJ2-2	TGTGCCAGCAGCGTAGAGTCTAGAAGCTCCGGGGAGCTGTTTTTT	CASSVESRSSGELFF
.	TRBV16	.	TRBJ1-2	TGTGCCAGCAGCCAATCCATGGGCTACACCTTC	CASSQSMGYTF
.	TRBV7-2	TRBD1	TRBJ1-2	TGTGCCAGCAGCTTAGTGAGCGGGGGGACAGCTTCCTCCTATGGCTACACCTTC	CASSLVSGGTASSYGYTF
.	TRBV2	TRBD1	TRBJ1-1	TGTGCCAGCCAGGGACAGGCCACCGGGACTGAAGCTTTCTTT	CASQGQATGTEAFF
.	TRBV28	.	TRBJ2-7	TGTGCCAGCAGTTCAGATCGATACGAGCAGTACTTC	CASSSDRYEQYF
.	TRBV5-4	TRBD2	TRBJ2-2	TGTGCCAGCAGCTTTAGCGGGGGCACCGGGGAGCTGTTTTTT	CASSFSGGTGELFF